This T cell receptor (beta chain) was identified during a study of shared clonotypes between healthy human individuals. The CDR3 has 16 amino acids. V lost 0 bases to trimming and J lost 6 bases, with 15 bases between them. Germline CDR1 and CDR2: LGHNA and YSLEER. It was CD45RO-negative cells, positively selected for CCR7, that made up naive CD8 cells, with terminally differentiated effector memory CD45RA+ cells excluded. TCRdb's table, derived via immunoSEQ multiplex PCR, lists solely in-frame clones and lacks some. Of about 2.1 million clones listed, about 94% are singletons. This rearrangement joins TRBV4-3 to TRBJ2-4, with D perhaps assigned TRBD1 or TRBD2 (5 bases each). The sequence was collected from a man aged 18 to 30 in good health. Some clones in this sample may be carry-over from other donors' samples. Sequencing was done on a sample of naive CD8+ T cells from PBMCs. The CDR3 loop is CASSQESEGLRNIQYF. The CDR3 nucleotides are TGCGCCAGCAGCCAAGAGTCCGAGGGGTTGAGAAACATTCAGTACTTC.